The rows below give T cell receptor beta chains drawn from one sample of a study of regulatory T cells in long-lasting Graves disease. TCRdb re-analysed the multiplex PCR reads in MiXCR, keeping a single row per CDR3 protein. The sample holds over 500,000 distinct CDR3 sequences, roughly 15% seen once. Separately, the same data were catalogued under a study of T cells in Graves' hyperthyroidism and ophthalmopathy.

The source was peripheral blood mononuclear cells (PBMCs), collected at new diagnosis, from a patient treated with antithyroid drugs. Receptors originate from a woman in her 30s with Graves disease. Each CDR3 is given with its conserved first and last residue. A D gene is named only where the DNA matches it firmly.

CDR3 length	V gene	J gene	D gene	CDR3 protein
16	TRBV18	TRBJ1-4	TRBD1	CASSPRGQATNEKLFF
12	TRBV2	TRBJ2-2	.	CASTVASGELFF
14	TRBV5-1	TRBJ1-2	.	CASSLDVKSYGYTF
15	TRBV6-2/TRBV6-3	TRBJ2-1	.	CASSVGTGKRNEQFF
17	TRBV6-2/TRBV6-3	TRBJ2-2	.	CASSQTLTSANTGELFF
14	TRBV20-1	TRBJ2-7	.	CSASRTTAGYEQYF
12	TRBV7-8	TRBJ1-1	.	CASSLWGLEAFF
14	TRBV20-1	TRBJ1-5	.	CSARDHVINQPQHF
18	TRBV20-1	TRBJ2-2	TRBD2	CSARENLMSGSRTGELFF
13	TRBV6-2/TRBV6-3	TRBJ1-1	.	CASSYALNTEAFF
14	TRBV18	TRBJ1-3	.	CASSPEGSGNTIYF
13	TRBV2	TRBJ1-2	TRBD1	CASNEQGADGYTF
14	TRBV15	.	.	CATSSGTPIYEQFF
15	TRBV19	TRBJ2-3	.	CASSIGGRVTDTQYF
17	TRBV9	TRBJ2-3	.	CASSVAGNSPGTDTQYF
15	TRBV19	TRBJ1-2	TRBD1	CASSQETGANYGYTF
14	TRBV18	TRBJ1-1	TRBD1	CASSHGQGNTEAFF
11	TRBV5-1	TRBJ2-7	.	CASSRDTEQYF
12	TRBV18	TRBJ2-7	.	CASSPQLYEQYF
20	TRBV11-2	TRBJ2-7	TRBD1	CASSSSSSRGSGTGYYEQYF
14	TRBV6-1	TRBJ2-1	.	CASFGGLPFEEQFF
14	TRBV7-9	TRBJ2-1	.	CASSPGNSYNEQFF
17	TRBV12-3/TRBV12-4	TRBJ2-6	.	CASRLSTQVAGANVLTF
15	TRBV11-2	TRBJ2-3	.	CASSSTGINTDTQYF